Presented here are 20 T cell receptor beta chains from one specimen sequenced in a study of shared clonotypes between healthy human individuals. Data came from immunoSEQ multiplex PCR; TCRdb stores just in-frame clones and leaves some out. Among millions of clones listed, 85% to 95% were seen once. The sequenced sample consisted of naive CD4+ T cells sorted from blood. Noted subset: CD45RA+ positively selected. Receptors originate from a man aged 18 to 30 in good health.

As concerns this clone: This same CDR3 is encoded by further DNA sequences in the sample. The gene calls are TRBV5-1 and TRBJ2-2; either TRBD1 or TRBD2 may fit D (7 bases each). Germline V gene sequence: CDR1 SGHRS, CDR2 YFSETQ. Between the trimmed V and J ends, which lost 5 bases and 2 bases, there was a span of 13 bases. There are 15 residues in the CDR3. The CDR3 sequence is CASRGGTVNTGELFF. Written as DNA, the CDR3 is TGCGCCAGCAGGGGAGGGACAGTAAACACCGGGGAGCTGTTTTTT.

Remarks on this clone: Different DNA sequences within this sample yield the same CDR3. CDR3 amino acids: CASSPRTVNTGELFF. The CDR3 DNA sequence: TGTGCCAGCTCACCAAGAACAGTGAACACCGGGGAGCTGTTTTTT. The chain carries TRBV18 and TRBJ2-2, with D unclear. Germline CDR1 KGHSH, CDR2 LQKENI. V lost 2 bases, J lost 1 base, and 8 bases lay in between. The CDR3 length is 15 residues. The full variable domain, in which reference TRBV18 and TRBJ2-2 provide the parts outside the CDR3, is NAGVMQNPRHLVRRRGQEARLRCSPMKGHSHVYWYRQLPEEGLKFMVYLQKENIIDESGMPKERFSAEFPKEGPSILRIQQVVRGDSAAYFCASSPRTVNTGELFFGEGSRLTVL.

This chain links TRBV2 with TRBJ2-3; 15 nucleotides match TRBD2. J gave up 4 bases and V 3 bases, and 5 bases lay outside the gene matches. Germline CDR1 SNHLY, CDR2 FYNNEI. This CDR3 is built from 17 residues. CDR3 protein: CASSEGLAGGWPDTQYF. The CDR3, as DNA: TGTGCCAGCAGTGAGGGACTAGCGGGGGGTTGGCCAGATACGCAGTATTTT.

To note about this clone: Different DNA sequences within this sample yield the same CDR3. The chain uses TRBV19 and TRBJ1-3, with D unclear. CDR3 length: 13 amino acids. CDR1 and CDR2 (germline): LNHDA, SQIVND (reference sequence). Trimming left V 4 bases short and J 0 bases short, with 4 bases between. DNA of the CDR3: TGTGCCAGTAGTAAGGCCTCTGGAAACACCATATATTTT. As protein: CASSKASGNTIYF.

V and J are TRBV5-1 and TRBJ2-5, with D possibly TRBD2 on 5 matching bases. Trimming cost V 6 bases and J 5 bases, with 20 bases left between them. This CDR3 is 15 amino acids long. Germline assignment: CDR1 SGHRS and CDR2 YFSETQ. CDR3 loop: CASKPTHIRGETQYF. CDR3 sequence (DNA): TGCGCCAGCAAACCTACTCACATCCGAGGGGAGACCCAGTACTTC.

This rearrangement joins TRBV19 to TRBJ1-1; 10 positions match TRBD1. With 7 bases clipped from V and 8 bases from J, the junction kept 19 bases outside the gene matches. The CDR3 covers 17 residues. Germline V gene sequence: CDR1 LNHDA, CDR2 SQIVND (reference sequence). The CDR3 sequence is CASTNLPHRQGASEAFF. In DNA, the CDR3 is TGTGCCAGTACCAACTTACCCCACCGACAGGGGGCATCGGAAGCTTTCTTT.

CDR3 region: CASSLGRGTNEKLFF. CDR3 bases: TGTGCCAGCAGCTTGGGCAGGGGAACTAATGAAAAACTGTTTTTT. The chain joins TRBV11-3 to TRBJ1-4; D may be TRBD1 (6 bases). The germline V gene encodes CDR1 SGHNT and CDR2 YENEEA. V was pared by 3 bases and J by 1 base, with 9 bases between. The CDR3 covers 15 residues.

The chain combines TRBV10-3 with TRBJ2-7; TRBD1 aligns across 9 bases. The V gene's germline CDR1 is ENHRY and CDR2 SYGVKD. This CDR3 has 14 amino acids. With 10 bases clipped from V and 1 base from J, the junction kept 8 bases outside the gene matches. CDR3 protein: CATRQDRGSYEQYF. DNA of the CDR3: TGTGCCACACGCCAGGACAGGGGTTCCTACGAGCAGTACTTC.

This clone came up once. V usage is TRBV19 and J usage is TRBJ1-2; D might be TRBD1 (5 bases). This CDR3 is 14 amino acids long. The V and J ends lost 3 bases and 8 bases respectively, with 16 bases between them. Germline V gene sequence: CDR1 LNHDA, CDR2 SQIVND (reference sequence). CDR3 region: CASSIGGLPKGYTF. CDR3 DNA: TGTGCCAGTAGTATCGGGGGACTACCAAAGGGCTACACCTTC.

The CDR3 sequence is CASSGGGASDTQYF. In DNA, the CDR3 is TGCGCCAGCAGTGGCGGGGGGGCCTCAGATACGCAGTATTTT. The chain combines TRBV10-1 with TRBJ2-3, with 9 bases matching TRBD2. The CDR3 is made up of 14 amino acids. The germline V gene encodes CDR1 WNHNN and CDR2 SYGVQD (reference sequence). Trimming removed 4 bases from V and 4 bases from J; junction bases left unmatched: 3.

The chain joins TRBV6-5 to TRBJ1-6; D is ambiguous. In germline, CDR1 is MNHEY, CDR2 SVGAGI. The germline V and J ends were trimmed by 6 bases and 10 bases, with 10 bases remaining between them. CDR3 length equals 12 residues. This CDR3 reads CASRGVGSPLHF. The CDR3, as DNA: TGTGCCAGCAGGGGAGTTGGATCACCCCTCCACTTT.

The chain links TRBV7-8 to TRBJ1-6, with no clear D. The CDR3 sequence is 13 residues long. The germline gives CDR1 SGHVS, CDR2 FQNEAQ. V lost 3 bases, J lost 7 bases, and 7 bases lay in between. The CDR3 region is CASSFSVNSPLHF. CDR3 bases: TGTGCCAGCAGCTTTTCTGTCAATTCACCCCTCCACTTT.

This chain links TRBV9 with TRBJ2-2, with D perhaps TRBD1 (5 bases). The CDR3 totals 13 residues. V was cut by 3 bases and J by 4 bases, with 7 bases left in between. Germline-derived CDR1 and CDR2 are SGDLS and YYNGEE. The chain's CDR3 is CASSEDITGELFF. The CDR3 bases are TGTGCCAGCAGCGAGGACATCACCGGGGAGCTGTTTTTT.

This chain connects TRBV6-1 to TRBJ2-2; D is uncertain. This CDR3 has 13 residues. Trimming shortened V by 10 bases and J by 6 bases, and 15 bases separated the two germline ends. Germline CDR1 reads MNHNS; CDR2 reads SASEGT. The CDR3 sequence is CATTNPMAGELFF. The CDR3 DNA is TGTGCCACCACAAACCCGATGGCCGGGGAGCTGTTTTTT.

This chain links TRBV5-1 with TRBJ1-6; D uncertain. V lost 5 bases and J 8 bases, leaving 14 bases between the germline ends. Germline-derived CDR1 and CDR2 are SGHRS and YFSETQ. The CDR3 runs 14 residues. The CDR3 reads CASSMTGEDSPLHF. The CDR3 DNA reads TGCGCCAGCAGTATGACGGGAGAGGATTCACCCCTCCACTTT.

The chain is built from TRBV7-8 and TRBJ2-5; TRBD1 matches at 8 bases. CDR3 length: 14 amino acids. The germline CDR1 and CDR2 sequences are SGHVS and FQNEAQ. V trimming: 5 bases; J trimming: 4 bases; junction bases outside the gene matches: 6. CDR3 sequence (DNA): TGTGCCAGCAGCCCCCGGGACAGGAGAGAGACCCAGTACTTC. Protein sequence: CASSPRDRRETQYF.

The V gene is TRBV27, the J gene TRBJ2-3; D not resolved. The CDR3 sequence is 12 residues long. The germline V gene has CDR1 MNHEY and CDR2 SMNVEV (reference sequence). V gave up 7 bases and J gave up 14 bases, with 19 bases separating them. The CDR3 region is CASTNTRARWYF. The CDR3 nucleotides are TGTGCCAGCACCAACACAAGGGCCCGGTGGTATTTT.

The CDR3: CASAQAGSYNEQFF. The DNA of the CDR3 is TGTGCCAGCGCCCAGGCCGGATCCTACAATGAGCAGTTCTTC. The genes are TRBV6-5 and TRBJ2-1; D uncertain. V dropped 8 bases and J dropped 1 base, with 12 bases sitting between them. Per germline, CDR1 MNHEY and CDR2 SVGAGI. CDR3 length: 14 residues.

This rearrangement joins TRBV5-1 to TRBJ1-1; D is possibly TRBD1 (6 bases). Germline CDR1 SGHRS, CDR2 YFSETQ. The CDR3 spans 15 residues. Trimming pared 3 bases from V and 5 bases from J, leaving 17 bases between. The CDR3 DNA reads as TGCGCCAGCAGCTCAGATGACAGGATCCGGACTGAAGCTTTCTTT. Translated, it gives CASSSDDRIRTEAFF.

This chain links TRBV2 with TRBJ2-1; D remains ambiguous. Germline V gene sequence: CDR1 SNHLY, CDR2 FYNNEI. The CDR3 sequence is 14 residues long. Trimming stripped 5 bases from V and 8 bases from J, with 16 bases between. CDR3 coding DNA: TGTGCCAGCAGTCTAGGGCCTTCTTGGGATGAGCAGTTCTTC. Amino acids: CASSLGPSWDEQFF.